Below are 7 T cell receptor beta chains sequenced from a single sample in a study of tumor-infiltrating lymphocytes in primary liver carcinoma. With approximately 500 ng total RNA as template and a constant-region primer, TCR beta cDNA was made. What produced the TCR beta libraries was three nested multiplex PCR rounds using slightly modified ARM-PCR. The two initial PCR rounds, approximately 10 cycles each, used TRBV1-TRBV30 forward and C-beta reverse primers. From the multiplex PCR reads, TCRdb called clonotypes with MiXCR, one entry per CDR3 protein. The sample gives about 97,000 distinct CDR3 sequences, about 62% of which show up once; around 12% is in the top ten. Both RNA and DNA were isolated together from around 20-30 mg of bulk tissue that had not been sorted. Input material: liver tumor tissue from sampling region 2. The subset denotes: tumor region T2, inferior pole. These receptors originate from an older woman with primary liver carcinoma and hepatitis B virus infection.

The rearrangement uses TRBV16 and TRBJ1-3; D perhaps matches TRBD1 (5 bases). The CDR3 consists of 14 residues. Per the germline V gene, CDR1 is KGHSY and CDR2 is FQNENV. Trimming removed 7 bases at V and 3 bases at J, with 13 bases between. The CDR3, as DNA: TGTGCCAGCAACGGGACGGCAGATGGAAACACCATATATTTT. It encodes CASNGTADGNTIYF.

Regarding this clonotype: It may be a read error: a sequence one base away is much more abundant. V is TRBV12-5 and J is TRBJ2-2; 12 bases agree with TRBD1. This CDR3 comprises 15 residues. Looked up from germline, CDR1 is LGHNT and CDR2 is FRNRAP. CDR3 protein: CGPSRDRGHVGKLFF. The CDR3, as DNA: TGTGGGCCTTCCCGGGACAGGGGGCACGTCGGGAAGCTGTTTTTT.

Of note for this clonotype: This may come from a read error, since a much larger clone is one base off. CDR3 sequence reads: CASSWQGNLPLHF. CDR3 nucleotides: TGTGCCAGCAGTTGGCAGGGGAATTTACCCCTCCACTTT. The rearrangement links TRBV28 to TRBJ1-6, with D perhaps matching TRBD1 (6 bases). Germline CDR1 reads MDHEN; CDR2 reads SYDVKM. The CDR3 spans 13 residues.

With regard to this clonotype: A much larger clone is a single base away; this may be a read error. The J gene is TRBJ1-3, the V gene TRBV12-3 or TRBV12-4; D possibly corresponds to TRBD1 (6 bases). There are 13 residues in the CDR3. The CDR3: CGSKGEAGNTIYF. The DNA for the CDR3 is TGTGGCAGCAAGGGGGAAGCTGGAAACACCATATATTTT.

Concerning this clonotype: A much larger clone differs by one base, so this may be a read error. The rearrangement uses TRBV5-4 and TRBJ2-1, with D possibly being TRBD1 (6 bases). The CDR3 spans 15 residues. Germline V gives CDR1 SGHNT, CDR2 YYREEE (reference sequence). The CDR3 bases are TGTGCCCGCAGCAGAGGGGGTAATCTTTACAATGAGCAGTTCTTC. It encodes CARSRGGNLYNEQFF.

With respect to this clonotype: The final CDR3 position lacks the conserved phenylalanine or tryptophan, pointing to a likely read error. The V and J genes are TRBV11-2 and TRBJ1-6; no reliable D call. Germline assignment: CDR1 SGHAT and CDR2 FQNNGV. The CDR3 contains 13 residues. CDR3 in DNA: TGTGTCAGCAGCTTAGATCTGGGCTCACCCCTCCACATT. This codes for CVSSLDLGSPLHI.

This clonotype was observed at least ten times. The chain couples TRBV28 to TRBJ1-5; 7 bases agree with TRBD1. The CDR3 loop spans 16 amino acids. The trim removed 4 bases at V and 3 bases at J, leaving 9 bases unmatched. Germline lookup yields CDR1 MDHEN and CDR2 SYDVKM. The CDR3 DNA is TGTGCCAGCAGTTCCTCGGAACAGGGGAACAATCAGCCCCAGCATTTT. As protein: CASSSSEQGNNQPQHF.